This TCR beta chain is drawn from a study of blood T cell repertoires in COVID-19. Study-wide background: Material from acute and convalescent COVID-19 was sourced from the United States, Italy and Spain. T cells, B-cell-depleted T cells, or PBMCs supplied cDNA or gDNA.

Original methodology: Amplification of reference gene primers provided the estimated nucleated cell counts. Method: immunoSEQ multiplex PCR; TCRdb's copy keeps in-frame clones and lacks some. From that table come the V and J calls and clone size; the DNA was used to work out D and trimming. The table shows nearly 200,000 clones, with around four fifths occurring only once. Germline loops: CDR1 SNHLY, CDR2 FYNNEI. CDR3 length: 15 amino acids. With V trimmed by 5 bases and J by 6 bases, 6 bases remained unmatched. The origin of this receptor is a human donor in a cohort sampled during active COVID-19. Sequenced sample: peripheral blood. This chain uses TRBV2 with TRBJ2-1, with 11 nucleotides matching TRBD2. The CDR3 loop is CASSKLAGAFNEQFF. In DNA form, the CDR3 reads TGTGCCAGCAGTAAACTAGCGGGAGCCTTCAATGAGCAGTTCTTC.